The 4 T cell receptor beta chains below all came from one sample that was sequenced in a study of blood T cells in healthy people across ages. Combining a sample-barcoded 5' primer with a J-beta primer mix, a second PCR ran for roughly 7 to 12 cycles. MiXCR, applied by TCRdb to the 5' RACE reads, yields one record per CDR3 protein. The sample carries more than 700,000 distinct CDR3 sequences, about 45% recorded once. The sequencing input was blood. Source of these receptors: a man at least 80 years old in good health.

On this clonotype: A much bigger clone sits one base away, suggesting this may be a read error. The chain has TRBV27 and TRBJ2-7, with 11 nucleotides matching TRBD2. Germline-derived CDR1 and CDR2 are MNHEY and SMNVEV (reference sequence). This CDR3 region has 14 residues. The CDR3 here is CATSPRTSGQEQYF. The CDR3 DNA sequence: TGTGCCACCAGTCCTAGGACTAGCGGGCAAGAGCAGTACTTC.

This clonotype was picked up a small number of times. The CDR3 DNA is TGTGCCAGCAGCCTCCCGGACGGGTCAGATACGCAGTATTTT. It translates to CASSLPDGSDTQYF. The V and J genes are TRBV4-2 and TRBJ2-3; D not certain. The V and J ends lost 4 bases and 4 bases respectively, with 12 bases between them. The CDR3 is made up of 14 amino acids. Germline CDR1 and CDR2: LGHNA and YNFKEQ.

This clonotype was picked up many times. The chain recombines TRBV20-1 with TRBJ2-3, with 10 bases that match TRBD2. The germline gives CDR1 DFQATT, CDR2 SNEGSKA (reference sequence). The CDR3 is made up of 16 amino acids. The trim removed 4 bases at V and 0 bases at J, leaving 7 bases unmatched. The CDR3 bases are TGCAGTGCTAACCCTCTTAGCGGGGGGAGCACAGATACGCAGTATTTT. Amino acid sequence: CSANPLSGGSTDTQYF.

The sample holds many counts of this clonotype. The V call is TRBV6-5, the J call TRBJ2-1, with TRBD2 matching over 7 bases. CDR1 and CDR2 (germline): MNHEY, SVGAGI. The CDR3 totals 16 residues. Trimming cost V 6 bases and J 0 bases; bases outside gene matches: 8. The CDR3 DNA is TGTGCCAGCAGCCGGGACTACAGGAGCTCCTACAATGAGCAGTTCTTC. Protein sequence: CASSRDYRSSYNEQFF.